This T cell receptor (beta chain) was recorded in a study of human T cells and chemical hapten exposure. Turning to the study itself: Sensitization was performed using 2% DPC on an approximately 2 cm by approximately 2 cm upper inner arm skin site.

A single record per CDR3 protein comes from TCRdb applying MiXCR to the RACE reads. The repertoire has 70,000 to 90,000 distinct CDR3 sequences, over 9.5% of them found once; the top ten carry 5%. This clonotype was observed at least ten times. Antigen: not known. Study-wide points: The donor cohort had alopecia, so its immune response may not match that of healthy people. Expanded TCRs produced significantly more large CDR3 similarity clusters than controls did.

Time point of the sample: patch test 2, 6 weeks after DPC sensitization. Sample treatment: therapeutic diphenylcyclopropenone sensitization with weekly scalp DPC. The CDR3 extends over 16 amino acids. V dropped 3 bases and J dropped 3; count of bases not matched to a gene: 4. Per the germline V gene, CDR1 is SGHAT and CDR2 is FQNNGV. Here the sequenced sample was whole blood, taken in connection with sensitization to the hapten diphenylcyclopropenone (DPC). This chain links TRBV11-2 with TRBJ2-6; 8 bases fit TRBD1. The TCR sequence derives from a woman between 50 and 59 years old with alopecia areata. Some clones in this sample may be carry-over from other donors' samples. CDR3 sequence reads: CASSLQGALGANVLTF. CDR3 DNA: TGTGCCAGCAGCTTGCAGGGGGCGCTTGGGGCCAACGTCCTGACTTTC.